This T cell receptor beta chain was documented in a study of early T cells in non-severe SARS-CoV-2 infection. Study summary: Alpha and beta chains were unpaired, from unsorted whole-blood bulk RNA. Points from the study as a whole: CD4 and private specificities were missed by VDJdb matching, which favored anti-spike CD8 responses.

Unique molecular identifiers were added to individual cDNA molecules. TCRdb called the 5' RACE reads again in MiXCR, with one record for every CDR3 protein. The sample has about 66,000 distinct CDR3 sequences, 18% seen once. Germline V gives CDR1 SGDLS, CDR2 YYNGEE. The CDR3 runs 15 residues. V was trimmed by 5 bases and J by 2 bases, leaving 14 bases between them. Details on this clonotype: The antigen is undetermined.

The chain employs TRBV9 and TRBJ2-1; tentatively, D is TRBD2 (5 bases). This TCR derives from an adult who was a healthcare worker with PCR-confirmed SARS-CoV-2 infection or an uninfected control (not recorded which). Sequencing was performed on whole blood, taken at baseline. CDR3 DNA: TGTGCCAGCAGTCCCACTAGGCTCCCCTACAATGAGCAGTTCTTC. It encodes CASSPTRLPYNEQFF.